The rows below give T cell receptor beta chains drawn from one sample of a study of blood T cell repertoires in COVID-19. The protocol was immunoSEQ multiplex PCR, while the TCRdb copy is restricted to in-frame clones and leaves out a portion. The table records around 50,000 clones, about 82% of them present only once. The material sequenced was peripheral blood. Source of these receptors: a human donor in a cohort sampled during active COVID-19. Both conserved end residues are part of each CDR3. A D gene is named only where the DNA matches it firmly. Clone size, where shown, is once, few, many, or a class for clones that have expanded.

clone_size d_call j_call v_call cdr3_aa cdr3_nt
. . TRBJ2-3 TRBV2 CASSWGQNTDTQYF TGTGCCAGCAGTTGGGGGCAGAACACAGATACGCAGTATTTT
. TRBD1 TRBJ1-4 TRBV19 CASSIPFTRDRNEKLFF TGTGCCAGTAGTATCCCTTTTACCCGGGACAGAAATGAAAAACTGTTTTTT
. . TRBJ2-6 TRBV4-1 CASSTHRDPGSGANVLTF TGCGCCAGCAGCACCCACAGGGACCCCGGCTCTGGGGCCAACGTCCTGACTTTC
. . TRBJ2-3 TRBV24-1 CATSEEAGAQYF TGTGCCACCAGTGAAGAGGCAGGGGCGCAGTATTTT
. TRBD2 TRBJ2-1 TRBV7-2 CASSSEQRGYNEQFF TGTGCCAGCAGCTCCGAACAGCGGGGTTACAATGAGCAGTTCTTC
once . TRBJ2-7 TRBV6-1 CASSDFGTRASYEQYF TGTGCCAGCAGTGATTTCGGGACACGCGCCTCCTACGAGCAGTACTTC
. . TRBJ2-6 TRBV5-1 CASSLGPQDGANVLTF TGCGCCAGCAGCTTAGGTCCCCAGGATGGGGCCAACGTCCTGACTTTC
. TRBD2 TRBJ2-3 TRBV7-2 CASSLGGSGGSTDTQYF TGTGCCAGCAGCTTAGGGGGGAGCGGGGGGAGCACAGATACGCAGTATTTT
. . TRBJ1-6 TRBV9 CASSVAGSSYNSPLHF TGTGCCAGCAGCGTAGCCGGGAGCTCCTATAATTCACCCCTCCACTTT
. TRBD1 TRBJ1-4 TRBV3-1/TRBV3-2 CASSEEIGQVDEKLFF TGTGCCAGCAGCGAAGAGATCGGACAGGTTGATGAAAAACTGTTTTTT
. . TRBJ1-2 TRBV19 CASSIVQGYGYTF TGTGCCAGTAGTATCGTCCAGGGCTATGGCTACACCTTC
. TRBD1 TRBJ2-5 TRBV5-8 CASSKDRGVSEETQYF TGTGCCAGCAGCAAGGACAGGGGAGTTTCGGAAGAGACCCAGTACTTC
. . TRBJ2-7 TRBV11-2 CASSLVPTGLEQYF TGTGCCAGCAGCTTAGTCCCAACAGGGCTGGAGCAGTACTTC
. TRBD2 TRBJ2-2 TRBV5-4 CASSRAGGPTGELFF TGTGCCAGCAGTAGGGCGGGAGGGCCAACCGGGGAGCTGTTTTTT
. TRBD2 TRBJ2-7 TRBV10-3 CAISELLEKGLAGGYEQYF TGTGCCATCAGTGAGTTACTAGAAAAGGGACTAGCGGGAGGCTACGAGCAGTACTTC
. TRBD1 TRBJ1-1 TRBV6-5 CASSYPSGQGWRAFF TGTGCCAGCAGTTACCCCTCGGGACAGGGGTGGAGAGCTTTCTTT
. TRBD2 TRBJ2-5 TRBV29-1 CSVSGLAVYKETQYF TGCAGCGTATCGGGACTAGCGGTATATAAAGAGACCCAGTACTTC
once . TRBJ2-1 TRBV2 CASSGQVSYNEQFF TGTGCCAGCAGTGGACAGGTTTCTTACAATGAGCAGTTCTTC
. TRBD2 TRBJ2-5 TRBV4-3 CASSQDIDRGGEGETQYF TGCGCCAGCAGCCAAGATATAGATCGCGGGGGGGAGGGAGAGACCCAGTACTTC
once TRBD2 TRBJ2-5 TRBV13 CASSLEEERGQEAQYF TGTGCCAGCAGCTTAGAAGAGGAGCGGGGTCAAGAGGCCCAGTACTTC
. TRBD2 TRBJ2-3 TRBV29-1 CSVDSSGSTDTQYF TGCAGCGTTGATTCTAGCGGTAGCACAGATACGCAGTATTTT
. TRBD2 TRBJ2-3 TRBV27 CASSPPSGRPRTDTQYF TGTGCCAGCAGTCCACCTAGCGGGAGGCCTCGCACAGATACGCAGTATTTT
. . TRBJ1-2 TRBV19 CASSFSGRADHGYTF TGTGCCAGTAGTTTTTCGGGCAGGGCAGATCATGGCTACACCTTC
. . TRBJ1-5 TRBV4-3 CASSQDTRTPQHF TGCGCCAGCAGCCAAGATACCCGGACTCCCCAGCATTTT
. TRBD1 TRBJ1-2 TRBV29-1 CSVVVGQGTGYTF TGCAGCGTCGTAGTGGGACAGGGGACTGGCTACACCTTC
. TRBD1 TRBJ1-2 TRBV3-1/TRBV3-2 CASSQVSLEDRAHTF TGTGCCAGCAGCCAAGTATCTTTAGAGGACAGGGCCCACACCTTC
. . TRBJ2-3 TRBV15 CATSREPLSQVSADTQYF TGTGCCACCAGCAGAGAACCCTTATCGCAGGTTTCAGCAGATACGCAGTATTTT
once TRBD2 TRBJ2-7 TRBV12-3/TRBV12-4 CASRLGGYEQYF TGTGCCAGCAGACTGGGGGGGTACGAGCAGTACTTC
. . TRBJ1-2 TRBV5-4 CASSSFGSYGYTF TGTGCCAGCAGCTCTTTCGGGTCCTATGGCTACACCTTC
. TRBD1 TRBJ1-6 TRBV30 CAWSALQGAAINSPLHF TGTGCCTGGAGTGCCCTACAGGGGGCAGCGATTAATTCACCCCTCCACTTT
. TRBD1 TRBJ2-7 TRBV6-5 CASSQRTGVTGEQYF TGTGCCAGCAGCCAAAGGACAGGGGTAACGGGAGAGCAGTACTTC
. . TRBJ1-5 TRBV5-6 CASSLGQYNQPQHF TGTGCCAGCAGCTTGGGACAGTACAATCAGCCCCAGCATTTT
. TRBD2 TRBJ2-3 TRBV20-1 CSASKPWREDKTDTQYF TGCAGTGCTAGTAAGCCCTGGCGGGAGGACAAAACAGATACGCAGTATTTT
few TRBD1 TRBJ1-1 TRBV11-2 CASSLDRDTEAFF TGTGCCAGCAGCCTTGACAGGGACACTGAAGCTTTCTTT
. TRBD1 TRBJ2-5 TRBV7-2 CASSLQGTKGSQETQYF TGTGCCAGCAGTTTACAGGGGACAAAGGGATCGCAAGAGACCCAGTACTTC
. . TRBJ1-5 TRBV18 CASSPGHPDQPQHF TGTGCCAGCTCACCAGGACATCCCGATCAGCCCCAGCATTTT